These 18 T cell receptor beta chains share one sample of origin, sequenced in a study of shared clonotypes between healthy human individuals (dated by TCRdb to about 2020). The receptor library was made with the immunoSEQ multiplex PCR assay. Not all clones reach the TCRdb copy of this immuneACCESS table, which keeps in-frame sequences only. Checked studies attribute under half of the gap to unresolved V genes and leave the rest unexplained. In this sample the table shows some 2,500,000 clones, approximately 93% of which occur a single time. The ten most abundant clones make up 0.35% to 0.45% of the sample. The sequenced sample consisted of naive CD4+ T cells from PBMCs. Per the publication, the cell subset or site label means: CD45RA+ positively selected. These receptors came from a man between 18 and 29 years old in good health. Some clones in this sample may be carry-over from other donors' samples.

CDR3 sequence (DNA): TGTGCCTGGACAGCGGGAGGATTATACTACGAGCAGTACTTC. Its translation: CAWTAGGLYYEQYF. V and J are TRBV30 and TRBJ2-7, with 9 bases identical to TRBD2. V lost 4 bases to trimming and J lost 3 bases; unmatched junction nucleotides: 7. Germline assignment: CDR1 GTSNPN and CDR2 SVGIG (reference sequence). This CDR3 has 14 residues.

This chain uses TRBV28 with TRBJ2-7; TRBD2 might be the D (7 bases). The V gene's germline CDR1 is MDHEN and CDR2 SYDVKM. The CDR3 is 15 residues long. Trimming cost V 6 bases and J 0 bases, with 15 bases left between them. As DNA, the CDR3 is TGTGCCAGCAGAGCACCGGGGGGACACTCCTACGAGCAGTACTTC. It is translated as CASRAPGGHSYEQYF.

The genes are TRBV19 and TRBJ1-2; 11 bases line up with TRBD1. The V segment lost 6 bases and the J segment 6 bases; nucleotides outside the gene matches: 9. Germline V CDR1 and CDR2: LNHDA, SQIVND (reference sequence). The CDR3 has 15 residues. The CDR3 region is CASSRGTGGLNGYTF. The CDR3 region has the DNA TGTGCCAGTAGCCGCGGGACAGGGGGATTGAATGGCTACACCTTC.

A word on this clone: This specimen includes other DNA sequences encoding the same CDR3. J is TRBJ2-5 and V is TRBV9; possible D gene TRBD2, 7 bases. Trimming removed 3 bases at V and 5 bases at J, with 14 bases between. CDR1 is SGDLS, CDR2 YYNGEE, per germline. This CDR3 is 14 amino acids long. In nucleotides, the CDR3 is TGTGCCAGCAGCGCTGGGGGGGGGCAGGAGACCCAGTACTTC. The encoded protein is CASSAGGGQETQYF.

V and J are TRBV5-5 and TRBJ1-2; no definite D call. CDR1 and CDR2 from the germline V gene are SGHKS and YYEKEE (reference sequence). V was pared by 4 bases and J by 4 bases, with 23 bases between. The CDR3 loop spans 17 amino acids. The CDR3 bases are TGTGCCAGCAGCCGCAACCAGTTTGAACAGCAAACCTATGGCTACACCTTC. Encoded protein: CASSRNQFEQQTYGYTF.

This clone was observed a single time. The genes are TRBV7-2 and TRBJ2-7; no clear D. The CDR3 covers 14 residues. V was cut by 1 base and J by 1 base, with 8 bases left in between. Germline V gene sequence: CDR1 SGHTA, CDR2 FQGNSA. The CDR3 DNA follows: TGTGCCAGCAGCTTAGGCAGGAGATCCTACGAGCAGTACTTC. This gives the protein CASSLGRRSYEQYF.

Here the CDR3 reads CASSPGVTGGNQPQHF. In DNA, the CDR3 is TGTGCCAGCTCACCAGGCGTGACAGGGGGCAATCAGCCCCAGCATTTT. This chain connects TRBV18 to TRBJ1-5, with 8 bases lining up with TRBD1. The CDR3 runs to 16 residues. Trimming cost V 2 bases and J 2 bases; bases outside gene matches: 5. Germline V gene data show CDR1 as KGHSH and CDR2 as LQKENI.

The chain combines TRBV5-1 with TRBJ2-1, with TRBD2 matching 8 bases. The V and J ends lost 2 bases and 2 bases, in that order; junction bases with no gene match: 3. The CDR3 has 15 amino acids. Per the germline V gene, CDR1 is SGHRS and CDR2 is YFSETQ. Here the CDR3 DNA reads TGCGCCAGCAGCTTAGCGGGAGTGGCCTACAATGAGCAGTTCTTC. As protein: CASSLAGVAYNEQFF.

The V and J genes are TRBV27 and TRBJ2-1, with TRBD2 matching 7 bases. The CDR3 loop spans 16 amino acids. Germline loops: CDR1 MNHEY, CDR2 SMNVEV (reference sequence). V lost 6 bases to trimming and J lost 8 bases; unmatched junction nucleotides: 16. The CDR3 here is CASSPPLREMKDEQFF. Here the CDR3 DNA reads TGTGCCAGCAGCCCTCCCCTGCGGGAGATGAAGGATGAGCAGTTCTTC.

J is TRBJ2-1 and V is TRBV18, with TRBD1 as a possible D gene (6 bases). Trimming took 4 bases from V and 4 from J, leaving 14 bases between them. This CDR3 comprises 15 residues. The V gene's germline CDR1 is KGHSH and CDR2 LQKENI. CDR3 DNA: TGTGCCAGCTCACTAACAGGGTTACCTTACAATGAGCAGTTCTTC. Translating gives CASSLTGLPYNEQFF.

The chain recombines TRBV5-4 with TRBJ2-6; 10 nucleotides align to TRBD1. The CDR3 has 15 amino acids. Per the germline V gene, CDR1 is SGHNT and CDR2 is YYREEE (reference sequence). The CDR3 DNA is TGTGCAACCCGGGACAGGGGAGCTGGGGCCAACGTCCTGACTTTC. As protein: CATRDRGAGANVLTF. Together with reference TRBV5-4 and TRBJ2-6, the CDR3 gives the full variable domain: ETGVTQSPTHLIKTRGQQVTLRCSSQSGHNTVSWYQQALGQGPQFIFQYYREEENGRGNFPPRFSGLQFPNYSSELNVNALELDDSALYLCATRDRGAGANVLTFGAGSRLTVL.

The rearrangement joins TRBV27 to TRBJ2-1, with 14 bases lining up with TRBD2. There are 16 residues in the CDR3. V dropped 5 bases and J dropped 8; count of bases not matched to a gene: 8. CDR1 and CDR2 from the germline V gene are MNHEY and SMNVEV (reference sequence). This CDR3 reads CASSKPGLAGVDEQFF. The DNA for the CDR3 is TGTGCCAGCAGTAAACCGGGACTAGCGGGAGTCGATGAGCAGTTCTTC.

This clone showed up just a few times. The chain joins TRBV7-9 to TRBJ2-5; the D gene could be TRBD1 or TRBD2 (5 bases each). CDR3 length: 14 amino acids. V gave up 5 bases and J gave up 2 bases, with 12 bases separating them. Germline CDR1 SEHNR, CDR2 FQNEAQ (reference sequence). The CDR3 DNA follows: TGTGCCAGCAGCCACGACAGACTACAAGAGACCCAGTACTTC. Encoded protein: CASSHDRLQETQYF.

CDR3 residues: CASNLAESYNEQFF. In nucleotides, the CDR3 is TGTGCCAGTAATCTAGCGGAGAGTTACAATGAGCAGTTCTTC. The chain has TRBV28 and TRBJ2-1, with TRBD2 matching 7 bases. The CDR3 covers 14 residues. CDR1 and CDR2 (germline): MDHEN, SYDVKM. Germline trimming cut 9 bases from V and 4 bases from J; bases unmatched to any gene: 9.

This chain connects TRBV5-4 to TRBJ1-1, with a weak D call TRBD1 (6 bases). V dropped 4 bases and J dropped 5 bases, with 15 bases sitting between them. The CDR3 runs to 14 residues. Germline V gene lookup returns CDR1 SGHNT and CDR2 YYREEE (reference sequence). For the CDR3, the DNA is TGTGCCAGCAGCCACCCCCTAGGGGGGACTGAAGCTTTCTTT. The encoded protein is CASSHPLGGTEAFF.

The chain recombines TRBV2 with TRBJ2-5; D tentatively reads TRBD1 or TRBD2 (6 bases each). The germline V and J ends were trimmed by 4 bases and 5 bases, with 17 bases remaining between them. This CDR3 is 15 amino acids long. Per the germline V gene, CDR1 is SNHLY and CDR2 is FYNNEI. The CDR3 here is CASSATGATWETQYF. CDR3 bases: TGTGCCAGCAGTGCCACGGGGGCGACGTGGGAGACCCAGTACTTC.

The chain combines TRBV10-2 with TRBJ2-5; D call uncertain. Germline V gene sequence: CDR1 WSHSY, CDR2 SAAADI. Trimming stripped 0 bases from V and 4 bases from J, with 9 bases between. This CDR3 is built from 14 residues. The CDR3 protein is CASSESTRGETQYF. The DNA of the CDR3 is TGCGCCAGCAGTGAGTCTACAAGAGGAGAGACCCAGTACTTC.

This clone has a handful of counts. This sequence joins TRBV7-2 and TRBJ1-5; 8 nucleotides align to TRBD1. The CDR3 is 17 amino acids. The J segment lost 2 bases and the V segment lost 0 bases, leaving 6 bases of the junction unmatched. Germline CDR1 and CDR2: SGHTA and FQGNSA. The CDR3, as DNA: TGTGCCAGCAGCTTAGCTCAGGGGGCGAGTGGCAATCAGCCCCAGCATTTT. Its translation is CASSLAQGASGNQPQHF.